Presented here are 18 T cell receptor beta chains from one specimen sequenced in a study of beta chain features in type 1 diabetes. Since all of the isolated RNA was reverse transcribed, expressed TCRB transcripts were what got sequenced. Some clones are missing from TCRdb's copy, which holds only in-frame ones; the method was immunoSEQ multiplex PCR. The sample lists around 250,000 clones, approximately 15% occurring once. General study results and limits: For Type 1 diabetes patients, all four CD4+ subsets carried TCRB CDR3s that were moderately but significantly shorter.

Antigens of these TCRs are unknown. Source material: naive CD4+ T cells from blood. All receptors derive from a man aged 25-45 years with type 1 diabetes.

This clone was seen a few times. This chain links TRBV9 with TRBJ2-7; D perhaps matches TRBD2 (6 bases). The germline CDR1 and CDR2 sequences are SGDLS and YYNGEE. The CDR3 is 17 amino acids. V gave up 0 bases and J gave up 6 bases, with 22 bases separating them. CDR3 amino acids: CASSVGLTTRENTEQYF. CDR3 bases: TGTGCCAGCAGCGTAGGTTTAACAACCCGGGAGAATACCGAGCAGTACTTC. The complete variable domain, with remaining parts taken from reference TRBV9 and TRBJ2-7, reads DSGVTQTPKHLITATGQRVTLRCSPRSGDLSVYWYQQSLDQGLQFLIQYYNGEERAKGNILERFSAQQFPDLHSELNLSSLELGDSALYFCASSVGLTTRENTEQYFGPGTRLTVT.

This chain links TRBV19 with TRBJ1-5; 7 bases fit TRBD1. The CDR3 runs to 17 residues. V lost 5 bases, J lost 0 bases, and 10 bases stayed unmatched. Germline CDR1 reads LNHDA; CDR2 reads SQIVND (reference sequence). In DNA form, the CDR3 reads TGTGCCAGTAGTTCGTTGACAGGGCCCTATAGCAATCAGCCCCAGCATTTT. It encodes CASSSLTGPYSNQPQHF.

This chain joins TRBV4-1 and TRBJ1-1, with D possibly being TRBD1 (5 bases). V was trimmed by 3 bases and J by 0 bases, leaving 8 bases between them. Germline V gene data show CDR1 as MGHRA and CDR2 as YSYEKL. The CDR3 spans 14 residues. Here the CDR3 DNA reads TGCGCCAGCAGCCACCCAGGGATGAACACTGAAGCTTTCTTT. As protein: CASSHPGMNTEAFF.

This clone turned up a few times. The sample contains more than one DNA sequence encoding this CDR3. This chain links TRBV30 with TRBJ2-7, with D tentatively TRBD2 (5 bases). This CDR3 has 12 residues. Germline V gives CDR1 GTSNPN, CDR2 SVGIG (reference sequence). V shed 2 bases and J shed 4 bases, with 9 bases lying between them. CDR3 in amino acids: CAWSSGGYEQYF. CDR3 in DNA: TGTGCCTGGAGTTCAGGCGGGTACGAGCAGTACTTC.

There are a few counts of this clone. This CDR3 is CASSLGKIQGARYNEQFF. Here the CDR3 DNA reads TGTGCCAGCAGCTTAGGGAAAATTCAGGGGGCTCGATACAATGAGCAGTTCTTC. J is TRBJ2-1 and V is TRBV7-9; TRBD1 agrees at 8 bases. This CDR3 contains 18 residues. Germline V gene data show CDR1 as SEHNR and CDR2 as FQNEAQ (reference sequence). With V trimmed by 1 base and J by 4 bases, 12 bases remained unmatched.

V gene TRBV11-2 combines with J gene TRBJ1-1; no clear D gene. The CDR3 runs 13 residues. The germline V gene has CDR1 SGHAT and CDR2 FQNNGV. The germline V and J ends were trimmed by 0 bases and 11 bases, with 13 bases remaining between them. CDR3 DNA: TGTGCCAGCAGCTTAGATCGGGAGATGTATGCTTTCTTT. It yields the protein CASSLDREMYAFF.

The chain uses TRBV2 and TRBJ2-7; TRBD1 matches 7 bases. Germline lookup yields CDR1 SNHLY and CDR2 FYNNEI. The CDR3 consists of 13 residues. V lost 6 bases and J lost 3; bases outside the gene matches: 5. For the CDR3, the DNA is TGTGCCAGCAGCGAACAGGGGTACTACGAGCAGTACTTC. Its protein is CASSEQGYYEQYF.

This chain uses TRBV18 with TRBJ1-2; 7 bases agree with TRBD1. Per germline, CDR1 KGHSH and CDR2 LQKENI. With V trimmed by 2 bases and J by 4 bases, 10 bases remained unmatched. The CDR3 has 16 amino acids. The CDR3 nucleotides are TGTGCCAGCTCACCATTCAGGGACAGAGATTCCTATGGCTACACCTTC. Translated: CASSPFRDRDSYGYTF. Drawing the rest from reference TRBV18 and TRBJ1-2, the complete variable domain is NAGVMQNPRHLVRRRGQEARLRCSPMKGHSHVYWYRQLPEEGLKFMVYLQKENIIDESGMPKERFSAEFPKEGPSILRIQQVVRGDSAAYFCASSPFRDRDSYGYTFGSGTRLTVV.

V is TRBV6-5 and J is TRBJ2-7, with 13 positions matching TRBD2. The trim removed 2 bases at V and 2 bases at J, leaving 0 bases unmatched. The CDR3 consists of 15 residues. CDR1 is MNHEY and CDR2 is SVGAGI in the germline V gene. The CDR3 DNA sequence: TGTGCCAGCAGTTACGGGACTAGCGGGACCTACGAGCAGTACTTC. Protein sequence: CASSYGTSGTYEQYF.

This clone was observed a few times. The chain combines TRBV7-2 with TRBJ1-2, with 8 bases fitting TRBD1. This CDR3 contains 15 residues. Looked up from germline, CDR1 is SGHTA and CDR2 is FQGNSA. The trim removed 4 bases at V and 8 bases at J, leaving 12 bases unmatched. Written as DNA, the CDR3 is TGTGCCAGCAGCTCAGAGCAGGGGGCGTGGGAGGGCTACACCTTC. This encodes CASSSEQGAWEGYTF.

The CDR3 here is CASSNQYNEQFF. The CDR3 nucleotides are TGTGCCAGCAGCAACCAGTACAATGAGCAGTTCTTC. The chain links TRBV7-2 to TRBJ2-1; D is undetermined. The V gene lost 5 bases and the J gene lost 4 bases, with 6 bases spanning the gap. CDR3 length: 12 amino acids. CDR1 is SGHTA and CDR2 is FQGNSA in the germline V gene.

The chain carries TRBV10-3 and TRBJ2-2, with unresolved D. The CDR3 consists of 13 residues. Trimming took off 10 bases at V and 3 bases at J, with 12 bases between the two ends. Germline CDR1 is ENHRY and CDR2 is SYGVKD. CDR3 coding DNA: TGTGCCACGTCATCACTGTACACCGGGGAGCTGTTTTTT. Encoded protein: CATSSLYTGELFF.

The CDR3 is CASSLEPQGAAYGYTF. As DNA, the CDR3 is TGTGCCAGCAGCTTAGAACCACAGGGGGCAGCCTATGGCTACACCTTC. This chain joins TRBV7-2 and TRBJ1-2; 9 nucleotides agree with TRBD1. The V gene end was trimmed by 1 base and the J gene end by 4 bases; junction bases not matched to a gene: 7. Germline V gene data show CDR1 as SGHTA and CDR2 as FQGNSA. This CDR3 is 16 amino acids long.

This clone was recorded once. This rearrangement joins TRBV2 to TRBJ1-1; tentative D call: TRBD1 (5 bases). Germline V gives CDR1 SNHLY, CDR2 FYNNEI. V was trimmed by 7 bases and J by 4 bases, leaving 10 bases between them. The CDR3 loop spans 12 amino acids. CDR3: CASIRGLTEAFF. The CDR3 DNA reads as TGTGCCAGCATTAGGGGTCTCACTGAAGCTTTCTTT.

This clone was seen only a few times. The chain couples TRBV28 to TRBJ2-7; 8 bases line up with TRBD1. This CDR3 is built from 15 residues. Germline loops: CDR1 MDHEN, CDR2 SYDVKM. Trimming cost V 6 bases and J 4 bases; bases outside gene matches: 11. CDR3 sequence: CASSPPDRVRYEQYF. The DNA of the CDR3 is TGTGCCAGCAGCCCCCCGGACAGGGTCAGATACGAGCAGTACTTC.

The chain recombines TRBV5-1 with TRBJ1-6; D unresolved. V was cut by 4 bases and J by 0 bases, with 8 bases left in between. Germline CDR1 SGHRS, CDR2 YFSETQ. The CDR3 sequence is 15 residues long. CDR3 sequence: CASSVSVSYNSPLHF. For the CDR3, the DNA is TGCGCCAGCAGCGTATCGGTCTCCTATAATTCACCCCTCCACTTT.

The V gene is TRBV7-8, the J gene TRBJ2-2; 7 bases line up with TRBD2. J lost 2 bases, V lost 6 bases, and 3 bases had no gene match. Germline V gives CDR1 SGHVS, CDR2 FQNEAQ. The CDR3 is 14 amino acids. The CDR3 DNA is TGTGCCAGCAGGGAGCGGGAAAACACCGGGGAGCTGTTTTTT. It is translated as CASRERENTGELFF. Drawing the rest from reference TRBV7-8 and TRBJ2-2, the complete variable domain is GAGVSQSPRYKVAKRGQDVALRCDPISGHVSLFWYQQALGQGPEFLTYFQNEAQLDKSGLPSDRFFAERPEGSVSTLKIQRTQQEDSAVYLCASRERENTGELFFGEGSRLTVL.

This chain joins TRBV15 and TRBJ2-6, with 8 positions matching TRBD2. Germline V gene sequence: CDR1 LNHNV, CDR2 YYDKDF (reference sequence). The CDR3 length is 19 residues. V shed 0 bases, J shed 2 bases, and the junction held 9 bases outside the gene matches. The CDR3 spells CATSREPGGSGTGANVLTF. The CDR3 region has the DNA TGTGCCACCAGCAGAGAACCGGGGGGGTCAGGAACTGGGGCCAACGTCCTGACTTTC.